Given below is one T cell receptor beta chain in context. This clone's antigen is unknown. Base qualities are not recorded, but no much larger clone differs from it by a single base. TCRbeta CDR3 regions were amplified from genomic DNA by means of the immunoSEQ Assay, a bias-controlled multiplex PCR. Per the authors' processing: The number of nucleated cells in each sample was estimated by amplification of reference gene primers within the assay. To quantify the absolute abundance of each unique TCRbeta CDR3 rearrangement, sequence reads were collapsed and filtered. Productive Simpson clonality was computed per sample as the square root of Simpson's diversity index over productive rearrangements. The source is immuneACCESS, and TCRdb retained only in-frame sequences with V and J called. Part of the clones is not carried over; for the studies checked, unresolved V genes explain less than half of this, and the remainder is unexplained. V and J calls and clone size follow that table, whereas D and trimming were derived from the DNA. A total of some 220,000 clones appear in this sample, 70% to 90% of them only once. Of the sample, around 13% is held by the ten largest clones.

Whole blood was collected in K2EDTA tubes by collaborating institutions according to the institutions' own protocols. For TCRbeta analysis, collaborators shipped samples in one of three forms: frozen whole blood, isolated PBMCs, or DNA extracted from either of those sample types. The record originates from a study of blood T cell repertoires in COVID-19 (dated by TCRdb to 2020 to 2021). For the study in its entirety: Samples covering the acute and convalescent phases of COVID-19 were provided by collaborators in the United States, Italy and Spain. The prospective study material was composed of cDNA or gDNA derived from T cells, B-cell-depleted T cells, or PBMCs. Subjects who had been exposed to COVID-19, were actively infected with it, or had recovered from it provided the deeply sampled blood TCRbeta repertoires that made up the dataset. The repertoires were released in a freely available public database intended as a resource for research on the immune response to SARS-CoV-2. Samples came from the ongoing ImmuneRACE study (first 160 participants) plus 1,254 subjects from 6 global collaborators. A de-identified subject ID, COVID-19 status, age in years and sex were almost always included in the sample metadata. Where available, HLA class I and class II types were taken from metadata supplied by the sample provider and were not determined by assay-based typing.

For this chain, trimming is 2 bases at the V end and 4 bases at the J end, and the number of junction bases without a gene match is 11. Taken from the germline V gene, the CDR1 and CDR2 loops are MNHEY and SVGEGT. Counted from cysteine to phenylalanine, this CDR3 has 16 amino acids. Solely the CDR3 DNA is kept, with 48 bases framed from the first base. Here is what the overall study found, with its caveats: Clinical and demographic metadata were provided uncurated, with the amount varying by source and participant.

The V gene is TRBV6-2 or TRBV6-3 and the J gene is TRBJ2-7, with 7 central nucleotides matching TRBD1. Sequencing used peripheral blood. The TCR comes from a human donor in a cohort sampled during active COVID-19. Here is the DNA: TGTGCCAGCAGTTACCTTCCGGACAGGTTGAATTACGAGCAGTACTTC. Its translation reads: CASSYLPDRLNYEQYF.